Sequencing of this T cell receptor (beta chain) was carried out in a study of PD-1 blockade in classical Hodgkin lymphoma. For the study at large: Nivolumab was given intravenously to patients at 3 mg/kg every 2 weeks.

Comments on this clone: Its antigen is not identified.

Every patient was affected by relapse after autologous stem cell transplantation, while exposure to brentuximab vedotin was not uniform. Best responses included complete response and partial response; otherwise, the best response was progressive disease. Study-level findings and limits: CD4+ TCR diversity, unlike CD8+, climbed significantly by C4D1.

Repertoires were generated with immunoSEQ multiplex PCR, while TCRdb's copy carries only in-frame clones and drops some. This table holds around 13,000 clones, roughly 75% found once. The V gene end was trimmed by 0 bases and the J gene end by 8 bases; junction bases not matched to a gene: 6. The CDR3 consists of 15 residues. Germline V gene data show CDR1 as LGHNA and CDR2 as YSLEER. This TCR came from a human donor with classical Hodgkin lymphoma. The rearrangement joins TRBV4-3 to TRBJ1-4, with 7 bases matching TRBD1. The sample was peripheral blood mononuclear cells (PBMCs), taken at baseline. CDR3 sequence (DNA): TGCGCCAGCAGCCAAGATAAAAGGGGGCGAGAAAAACTGTTTTTT. This encodes CASSQDKRGREKLFF.